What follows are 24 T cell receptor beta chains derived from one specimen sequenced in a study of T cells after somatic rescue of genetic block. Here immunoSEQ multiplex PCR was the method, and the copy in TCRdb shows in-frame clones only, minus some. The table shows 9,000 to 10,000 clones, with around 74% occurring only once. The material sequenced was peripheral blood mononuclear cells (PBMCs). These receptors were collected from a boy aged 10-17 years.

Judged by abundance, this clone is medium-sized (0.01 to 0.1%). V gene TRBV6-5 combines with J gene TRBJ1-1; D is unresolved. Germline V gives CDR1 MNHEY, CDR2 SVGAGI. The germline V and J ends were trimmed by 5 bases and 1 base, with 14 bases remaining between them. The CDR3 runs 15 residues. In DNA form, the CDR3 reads TGTGCCAGCAGTACCTCAACGGGAGGGAACACTGAAGCTTTCTTT. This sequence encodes CASSTSTGGNTEAFF.

The CDR3 bases are TGTGCCTGGAGGAGGACAGTCTACGAGCAGTACTTC. Its protein product is CAWRRTVYEQYF. This chain links TRBV30 with TRBJ2-7; the D gene is possibly TRBD1 (6 bases). CDR1 is GTSNPN, CDR2 SVGIG, per germline (reference sequence). The CDR3 is 12 amino acids. Trimming pared 3 bases from V and 3 bases from J, leaving 9 bases between.

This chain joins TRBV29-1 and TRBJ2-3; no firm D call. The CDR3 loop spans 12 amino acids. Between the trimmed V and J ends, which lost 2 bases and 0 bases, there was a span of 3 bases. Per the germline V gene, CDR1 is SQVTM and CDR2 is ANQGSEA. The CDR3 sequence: CSVELSTDTQYF. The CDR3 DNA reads TGCAGCGTTGAACTCAGCACAGATACGCAGTATTTT.

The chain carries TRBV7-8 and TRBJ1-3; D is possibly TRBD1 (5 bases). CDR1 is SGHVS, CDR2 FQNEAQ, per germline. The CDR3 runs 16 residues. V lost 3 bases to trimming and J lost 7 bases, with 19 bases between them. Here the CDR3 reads CASSLLTGLEGNTIYF. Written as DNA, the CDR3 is TGTGCCAGCAGCTTGTTAACAGGCCTTGAAGGGAACACCATATATTTT.

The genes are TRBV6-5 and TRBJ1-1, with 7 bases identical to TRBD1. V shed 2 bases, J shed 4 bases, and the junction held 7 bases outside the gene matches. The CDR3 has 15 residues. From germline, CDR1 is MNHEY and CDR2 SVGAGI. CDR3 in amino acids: CASSYGTALGTEAFF. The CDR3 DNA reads TGTGCCAGCAGTTACGGGACAGCTCTCGGCACTGAAGCTTTCTTT.

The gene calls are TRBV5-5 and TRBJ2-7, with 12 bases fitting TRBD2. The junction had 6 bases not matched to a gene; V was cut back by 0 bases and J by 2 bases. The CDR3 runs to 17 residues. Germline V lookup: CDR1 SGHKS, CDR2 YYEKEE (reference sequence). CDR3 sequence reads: CASSLVASGGAAYEQYF. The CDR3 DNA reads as TGTGCCAGCAGCTTGGTAGCTAGCGGGGGGGCAGCCTACGAGCAGTACTTC. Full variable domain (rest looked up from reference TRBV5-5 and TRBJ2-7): DAGVTQSPTHLIKTRGQQVTLRCSPISGHKSVSWYQQVLGQGPQFIFQYYEKEERGRGNFPDRFSARQFPNYSSELNVNALLLGDSALYLCASSLVASGGAAYEQYFGPGTRLTVT.

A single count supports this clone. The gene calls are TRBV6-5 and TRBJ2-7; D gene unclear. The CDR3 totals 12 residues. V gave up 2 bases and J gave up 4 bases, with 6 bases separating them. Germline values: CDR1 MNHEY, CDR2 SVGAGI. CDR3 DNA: TGTGCCAGCAGTTACGGGCGTTACGAGCAGTACTTC. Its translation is CASSYGRYEQYF.

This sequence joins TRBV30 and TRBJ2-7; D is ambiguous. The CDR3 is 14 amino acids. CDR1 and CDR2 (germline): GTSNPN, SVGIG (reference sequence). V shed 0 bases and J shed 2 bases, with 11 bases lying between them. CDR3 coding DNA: TGTGCCTGGAGTGTGGTAAGTCGTCCCTACGAGCAGTACTTC. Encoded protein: CAWSVVSRPYEQYF.

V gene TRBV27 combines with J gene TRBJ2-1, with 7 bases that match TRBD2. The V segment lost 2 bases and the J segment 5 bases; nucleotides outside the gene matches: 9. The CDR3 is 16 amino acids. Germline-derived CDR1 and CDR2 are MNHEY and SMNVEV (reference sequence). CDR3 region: CASSLRERDGDNEQFF. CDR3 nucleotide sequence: TGTGCCAGCAGTTTAAGGGAGCGGGATGGTGACAATGAGCAGTTCTTC.

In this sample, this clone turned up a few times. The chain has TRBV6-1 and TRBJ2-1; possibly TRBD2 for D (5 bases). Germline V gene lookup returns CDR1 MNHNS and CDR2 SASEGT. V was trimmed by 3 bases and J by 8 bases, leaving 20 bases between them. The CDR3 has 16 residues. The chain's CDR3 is CASSEPPGASFDEQFF. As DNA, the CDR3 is TGTGCCAGCAGTGAGCCTCCAGGAGCTAGCTTCGATGAGCAGTTCTTC.

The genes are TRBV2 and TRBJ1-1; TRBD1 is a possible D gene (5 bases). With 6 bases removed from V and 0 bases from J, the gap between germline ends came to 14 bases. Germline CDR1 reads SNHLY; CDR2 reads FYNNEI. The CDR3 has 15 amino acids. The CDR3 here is CASSPPQALNTEAFF. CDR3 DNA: TGTGCCAGCAGCCCACCACAGGCCCTGAACACTGAAGCTTTCTTT.

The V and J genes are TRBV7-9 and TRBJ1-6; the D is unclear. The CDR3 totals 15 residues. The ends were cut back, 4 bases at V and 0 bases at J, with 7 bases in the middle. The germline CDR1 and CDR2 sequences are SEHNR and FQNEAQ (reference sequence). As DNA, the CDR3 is TGTGCCAGCAGCTACACGAGCTCCTATAATTCACCCCTCCACTTT. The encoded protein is CASSYTSSYNSPLHF.

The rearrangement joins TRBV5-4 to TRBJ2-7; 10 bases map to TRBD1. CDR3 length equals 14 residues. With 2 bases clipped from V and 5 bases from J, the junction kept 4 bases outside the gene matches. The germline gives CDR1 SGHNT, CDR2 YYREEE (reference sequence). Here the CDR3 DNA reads TGTGCCAGCAGCTTTTCCGGGACAGGGGACGAGCAGTACTTC. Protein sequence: CASSFSGTGDEQYF.

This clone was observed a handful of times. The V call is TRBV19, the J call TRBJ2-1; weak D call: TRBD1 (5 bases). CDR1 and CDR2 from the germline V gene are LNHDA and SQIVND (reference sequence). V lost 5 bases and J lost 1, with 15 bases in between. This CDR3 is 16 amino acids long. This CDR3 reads CASSFPLAGSYNEQFF. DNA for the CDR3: TGTGCCAGTAGTTTCCCCCTGGCAGGGTCCTACAATGAGCAGTTCTTC.

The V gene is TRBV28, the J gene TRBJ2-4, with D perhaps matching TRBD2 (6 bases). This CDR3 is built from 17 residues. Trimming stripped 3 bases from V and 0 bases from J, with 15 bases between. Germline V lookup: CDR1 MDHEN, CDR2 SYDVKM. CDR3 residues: CASSFPGTLLAKNIQYF. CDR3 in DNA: TGTGCCAGCAGTTTCCCCGGGACTCTCTTAGCCAAAAACATTCAGTACTTC.

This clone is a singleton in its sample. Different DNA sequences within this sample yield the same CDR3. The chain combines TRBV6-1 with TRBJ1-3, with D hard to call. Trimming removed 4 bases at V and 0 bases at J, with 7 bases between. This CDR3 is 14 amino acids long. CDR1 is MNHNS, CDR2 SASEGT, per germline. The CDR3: CASSGHLSGNTIYF. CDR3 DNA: TGTGCCAGCAGTGGACACCTCTCTGGAAACACCATATATTTT.

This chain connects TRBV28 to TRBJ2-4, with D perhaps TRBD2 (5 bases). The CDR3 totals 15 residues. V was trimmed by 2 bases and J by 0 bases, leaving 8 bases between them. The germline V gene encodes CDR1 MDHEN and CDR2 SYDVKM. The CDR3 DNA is TGTGCCAGCAGTTTAAGCGGAGTAGCCAAAAACATTCAGTACTTC. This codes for CASSLSGVAKNIQYF.

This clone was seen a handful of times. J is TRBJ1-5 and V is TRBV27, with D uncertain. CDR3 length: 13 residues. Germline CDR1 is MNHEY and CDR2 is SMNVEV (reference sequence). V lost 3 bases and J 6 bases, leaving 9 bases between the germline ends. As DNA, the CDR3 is TGTGCCAGCAGTTTCCGGGTTGCTCAGCCCCAGCATTTT. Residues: CASSFRVAQPQHF.

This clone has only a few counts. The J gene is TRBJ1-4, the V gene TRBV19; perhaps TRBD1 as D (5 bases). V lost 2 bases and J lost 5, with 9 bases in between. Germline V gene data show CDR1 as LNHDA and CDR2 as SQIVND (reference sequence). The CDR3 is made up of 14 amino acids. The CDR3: CASSIRQFNEKLFF. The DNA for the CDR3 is TGTGCCAGTAGTATAAGACAGTTCAATGAAAAACTGTTTTTT. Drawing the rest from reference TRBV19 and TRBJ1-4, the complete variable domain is DGGITQSPKYLFRKEGQNVTLSCEQNLNHDAMYWYRQDPGQGLRLIYYSQIVNDFQKGDIAEGYSVSREKKESFPLTVTSAQKNPTAFYLCASSIRQFNEKLFFGSGTQLSVL.

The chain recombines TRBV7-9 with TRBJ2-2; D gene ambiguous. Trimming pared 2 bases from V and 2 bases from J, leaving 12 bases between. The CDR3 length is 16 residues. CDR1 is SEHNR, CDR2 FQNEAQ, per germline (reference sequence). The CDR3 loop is CASSLLPGFNTGELFF. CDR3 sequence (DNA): TGTGCCAGCAGCTTATTGCCGGGTTTTAACACCGGGGAGCTGTTTTTT.

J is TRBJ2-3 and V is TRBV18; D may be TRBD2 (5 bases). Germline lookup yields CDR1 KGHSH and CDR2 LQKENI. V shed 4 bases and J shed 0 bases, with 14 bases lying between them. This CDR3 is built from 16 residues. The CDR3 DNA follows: TGTGCCAGCTCACGGCCGGAACTAGGTAGCACAGATACGCAGTATTTT. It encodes CASSRPELGSTDTQYF.

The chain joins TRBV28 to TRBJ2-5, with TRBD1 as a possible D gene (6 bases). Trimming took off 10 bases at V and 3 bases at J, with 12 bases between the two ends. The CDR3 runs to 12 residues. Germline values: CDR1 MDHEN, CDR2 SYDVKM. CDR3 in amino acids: CATRGVEETQYF. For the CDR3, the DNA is TGTGCCACCAGGGGCGTAGAAGAGACCCAGTACTTC.

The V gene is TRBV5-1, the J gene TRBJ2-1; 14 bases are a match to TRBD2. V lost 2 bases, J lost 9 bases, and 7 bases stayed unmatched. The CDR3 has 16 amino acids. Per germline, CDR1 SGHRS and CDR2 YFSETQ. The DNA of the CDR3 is TGCGCCAGCAGCTTTCTCGGACTAGCGGGAGGTAGTGAGCAGTTCTTC. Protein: CASSFLGLAGGSEQFF.

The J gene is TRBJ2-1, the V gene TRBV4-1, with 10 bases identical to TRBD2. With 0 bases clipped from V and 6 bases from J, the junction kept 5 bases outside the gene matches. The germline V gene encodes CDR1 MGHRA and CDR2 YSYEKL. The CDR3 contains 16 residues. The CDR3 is CASSQEGLAGVNEQFF. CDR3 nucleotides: TGCGCCAGCAGCCAAGAAGGCCTAGCGGGGGTCAATGAGCAGTTCTTC.